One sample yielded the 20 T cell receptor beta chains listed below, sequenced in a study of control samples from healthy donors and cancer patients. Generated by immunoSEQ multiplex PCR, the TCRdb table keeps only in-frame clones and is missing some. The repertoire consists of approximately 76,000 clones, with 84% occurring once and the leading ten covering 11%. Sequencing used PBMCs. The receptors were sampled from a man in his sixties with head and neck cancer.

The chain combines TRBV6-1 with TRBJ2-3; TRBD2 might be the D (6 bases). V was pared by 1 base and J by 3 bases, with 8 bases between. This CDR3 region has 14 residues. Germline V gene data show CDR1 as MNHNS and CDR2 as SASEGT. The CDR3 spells CASSEVAVTDTQYF. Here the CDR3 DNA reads TGTGCCAGCAGTGAAGTAGCGGTTACAGATACGCAGTATTTT.

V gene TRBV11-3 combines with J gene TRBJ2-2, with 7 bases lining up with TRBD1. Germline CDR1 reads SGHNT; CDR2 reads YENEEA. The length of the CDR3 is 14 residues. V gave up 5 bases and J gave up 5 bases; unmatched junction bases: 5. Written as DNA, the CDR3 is TGTGCCAGCAGCCCAGGGACAGTGACCGGGGAGCTGTTTTTT. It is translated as CASSPGTVTGELFF. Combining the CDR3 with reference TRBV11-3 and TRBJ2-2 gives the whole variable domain EAGVVQSPRYKIIEKKQPVAFWCNPISGHNTLYWYLQNLGQGPELLIRYENEEAVDDSQLPKDRFSAERLKGVDSTLKIQPAELGDSAVYLCASSPGTVTGELFFGEGSRLTVL.

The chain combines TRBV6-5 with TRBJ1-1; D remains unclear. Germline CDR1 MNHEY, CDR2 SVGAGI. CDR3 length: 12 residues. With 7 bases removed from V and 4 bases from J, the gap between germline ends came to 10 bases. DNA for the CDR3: TGTGCCAGCACCTTCCTTGCCACTGAAGCTTTCTTT. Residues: CASTFLATEAFF.

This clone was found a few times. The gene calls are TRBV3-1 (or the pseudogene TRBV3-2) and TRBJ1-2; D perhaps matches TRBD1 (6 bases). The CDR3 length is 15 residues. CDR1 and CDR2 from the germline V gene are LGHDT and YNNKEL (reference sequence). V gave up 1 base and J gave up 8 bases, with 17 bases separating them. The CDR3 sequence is CASSQGSALGGGYTF. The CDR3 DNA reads TGTGCCAGCAGCCAAGGATCCGCGCTAGGGGGGGGCTACACCTTC.

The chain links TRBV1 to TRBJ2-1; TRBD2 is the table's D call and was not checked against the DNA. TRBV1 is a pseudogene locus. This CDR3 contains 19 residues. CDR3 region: CTSSQARGRTSGRGHEQFF. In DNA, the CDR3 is TGCACCAGCAGCCAAGCCAGGGGGCGGACTAGCGGGAGGGGGCATGAGCAGTTCTTC.

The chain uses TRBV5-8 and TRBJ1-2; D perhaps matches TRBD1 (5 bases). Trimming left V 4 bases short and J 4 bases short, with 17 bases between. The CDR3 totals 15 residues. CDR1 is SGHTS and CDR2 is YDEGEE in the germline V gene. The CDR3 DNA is TGTGCCAGCAGCAGGGACCTCCCAGAAGTCTATGGCTACACCTTC. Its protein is CASSRDLPEVYGYTF. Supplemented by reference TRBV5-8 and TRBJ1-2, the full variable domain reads EAGVTQSPTHLIKTRGQQATLRCSPISGHTSVYWYQQALGLGLQFLLWYDEGEERNRGNFPPRFSGRQFPNYSSELNVNALELEDSALYLCASSRDLPEVYGYTFGSGTRLTVV.

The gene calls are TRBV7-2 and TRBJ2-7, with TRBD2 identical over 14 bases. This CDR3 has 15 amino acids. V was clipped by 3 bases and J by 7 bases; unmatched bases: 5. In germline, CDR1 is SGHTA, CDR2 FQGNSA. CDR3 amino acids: CASSLTSGRANEQYF. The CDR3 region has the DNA TGTGCCAGCAGCTTGACTAGCGGGAGGGCCAATGAGCAGTACTTC.

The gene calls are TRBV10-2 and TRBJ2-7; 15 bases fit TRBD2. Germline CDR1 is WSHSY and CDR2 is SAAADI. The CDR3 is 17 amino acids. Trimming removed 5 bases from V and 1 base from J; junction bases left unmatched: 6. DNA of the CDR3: TGCGCCAGCAGTCTCGGACTAGCGGGAGGGGGTTCCTACGAGCAGTACTTC. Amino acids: CASSLGLAGGGSYEQYF.

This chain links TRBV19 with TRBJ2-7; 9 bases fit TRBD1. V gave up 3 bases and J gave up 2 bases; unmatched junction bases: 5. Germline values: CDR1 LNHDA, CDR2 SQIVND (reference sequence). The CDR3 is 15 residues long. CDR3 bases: TGTGCCAGTAGTATCTTTCGGACAGGGGCCTACGAGCAGTACTTC. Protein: CASSIFRTGAYEQYF.

The CDR3 region is CASSTLGGSNTEAFF. The CDR3 DNA sequence: TGCGCCAGCAGCACCTTAGGGGGGAGCAACACTGAAGCTTTCTTT. The chain couples TRBV5-1 to TRBJ1-1, with a possible D match to TRBD1 (6 bases). This CDR3 has 15 residues. V was trimmed by 4 bases and J by 2 bases, leaving 15 bases between them. CDR1 and CDR2 (germline): SGHRS, YFSETQ.

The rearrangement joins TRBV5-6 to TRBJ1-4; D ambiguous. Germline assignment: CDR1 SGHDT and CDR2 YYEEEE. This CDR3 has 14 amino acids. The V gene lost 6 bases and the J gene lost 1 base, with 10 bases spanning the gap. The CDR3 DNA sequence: TGTGCCAGCAACCCCCTAGGAACTAATGAAAAACTGTTTTTT. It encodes CASNPLGTNEKLFF.

The CDR3 reads CASSGIGIPNYNEQFF. In DNA form, the CDR3 reads TGTGCCAGCAGTGGAATAGGGATACCGAATTACAATGAGCAGTTCTTC. The V gene is TRBV2, the J gene TRBJ2-1; unclear D gene. Trimming took 4 bases from V and 4 from J, leaving 17 bases between them. The germline V gene has CDR1 SNHLY and CDR2 FYNNEI. The CDR3 totals 16 residues.

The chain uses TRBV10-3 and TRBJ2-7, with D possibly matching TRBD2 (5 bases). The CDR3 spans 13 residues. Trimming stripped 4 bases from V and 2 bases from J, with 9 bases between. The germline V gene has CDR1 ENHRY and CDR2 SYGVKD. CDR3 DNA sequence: TGTGCCATCAGTGGTCGGGAAACCTACGAGCAGTACTTC. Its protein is CAISGRETYEQYF.

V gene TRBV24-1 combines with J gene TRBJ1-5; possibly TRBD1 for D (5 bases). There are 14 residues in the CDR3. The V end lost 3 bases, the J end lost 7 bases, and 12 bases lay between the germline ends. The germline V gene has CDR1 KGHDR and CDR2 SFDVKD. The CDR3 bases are TGTGCCACCAGTGATCCAGGGCGCGGACAGCCCCAGCATTTT. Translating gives CATSDPGRGQPQHF.

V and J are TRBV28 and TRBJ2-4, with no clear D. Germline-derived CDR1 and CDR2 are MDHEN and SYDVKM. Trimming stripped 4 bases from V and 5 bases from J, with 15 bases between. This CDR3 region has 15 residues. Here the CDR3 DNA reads TGTGCCAGCAGTTCTCTGGGTAGGAGCCAAAACATTCAGTACTTC. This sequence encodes CASSSLGRSQNIQYF.

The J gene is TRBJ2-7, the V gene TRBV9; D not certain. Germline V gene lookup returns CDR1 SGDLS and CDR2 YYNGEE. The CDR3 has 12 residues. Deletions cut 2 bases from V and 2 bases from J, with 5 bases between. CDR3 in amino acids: CASSVFAYEQYF. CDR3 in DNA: TGTGCCAGCAGCGTTTTCGCCTACGAGCAGTACTTC. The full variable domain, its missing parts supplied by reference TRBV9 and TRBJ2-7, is DSGVTQTPKHLITATGQRVTLRCSPRSGDLSVYWYQQSLDQGLQFLIQYYNGEERAKGNILERFSAQQFPDLHSELNLSSLELGDSALYFCASSVFAYEQYFGPGTRLTVT.

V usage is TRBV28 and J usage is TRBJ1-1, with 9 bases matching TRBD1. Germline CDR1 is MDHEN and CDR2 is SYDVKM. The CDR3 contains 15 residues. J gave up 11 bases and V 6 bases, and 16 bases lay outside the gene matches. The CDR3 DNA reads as TGTGCCAGCAGGCCCCGGGACAGGGCTTCTATTATGGCTTTCTTT. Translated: CASRPRDRASIMAFF.

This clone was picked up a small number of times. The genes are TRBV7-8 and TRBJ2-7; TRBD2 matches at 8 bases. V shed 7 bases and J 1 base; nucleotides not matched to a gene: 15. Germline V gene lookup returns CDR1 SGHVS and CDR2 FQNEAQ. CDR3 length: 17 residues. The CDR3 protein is CASIKWPGREVSYEQYF. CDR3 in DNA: TGTGCCAGCATCAAATGGCCCGGGCGGGAGGTATCCTACGAGCAGTACTTC.

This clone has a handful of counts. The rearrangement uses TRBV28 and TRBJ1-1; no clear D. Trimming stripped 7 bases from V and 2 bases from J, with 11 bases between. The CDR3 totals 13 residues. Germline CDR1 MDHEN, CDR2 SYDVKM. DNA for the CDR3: TGTGCCAGCATTATCGACGGCAACACTGAAGCTTTCTTT. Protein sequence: CASIIDGNTEAFF.

The CDR3 nucleotides read TGTGCCAGCAGTTACCCAGGGCCTACCACTGAAGCTTTCTTT. It is translated as CASSYPGPTTEAFF. This chain joins TRBV28 and TRBJ1-1; a possible D gene is TRBD1 (5 bases). CDR1 and CDR2 (germline): MDHEN, SYDVKM. CDR3 size: 14 residues. With 4 bases removed from V and 4 bases from J, the gap between germline ends came to 13 bases.